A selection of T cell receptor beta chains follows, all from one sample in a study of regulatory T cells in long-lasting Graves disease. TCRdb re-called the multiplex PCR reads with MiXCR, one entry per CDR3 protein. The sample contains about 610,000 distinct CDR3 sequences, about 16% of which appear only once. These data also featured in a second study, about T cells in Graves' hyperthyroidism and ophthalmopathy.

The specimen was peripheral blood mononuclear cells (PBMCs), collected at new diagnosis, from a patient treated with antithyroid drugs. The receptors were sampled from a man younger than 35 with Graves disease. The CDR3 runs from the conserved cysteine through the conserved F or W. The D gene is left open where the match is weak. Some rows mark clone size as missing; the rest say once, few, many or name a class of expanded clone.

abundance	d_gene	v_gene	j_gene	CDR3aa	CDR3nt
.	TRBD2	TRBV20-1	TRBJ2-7	CSARVPPSSGSWYEQYF	TGCAGTGCTAGGGTCCCACCTTCTAGCGGGAGTTGGTACGAGCAGTACTTC
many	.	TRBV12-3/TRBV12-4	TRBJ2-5	CASSRTRSETQYF	TGTGCCAGCAGTAGGACTCGCAGCGAGACCCAGTACTTC
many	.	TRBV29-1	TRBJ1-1	CSVGKADTEAFF	TGCAGCGTTGGTAAGGCAGACACTGAAGCTTTCTTT
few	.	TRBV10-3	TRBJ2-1	CAITGREGGEQFF	TGTGCCATCACCGGGCGGGAAGGGGGTGAGCAGTTCTTC
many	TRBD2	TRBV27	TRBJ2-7	CASRPGLAGGEQYF	TGTGCCAGCAGACCGGGACTAGCGGGAGGCGAGCAGTACTTC
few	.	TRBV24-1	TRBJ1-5	CATSDSSTYQPQHF	TGTGCCACCAGTGATTCCTCCACCTACCAGCCCCAGCATTTT
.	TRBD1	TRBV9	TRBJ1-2	CASSDNQEVGQGSFYGYTF	TGTGCCAGCAGCGACAACCAAGAAGTGGGACAGGGATCCTTTTACGGCTACACCTTC
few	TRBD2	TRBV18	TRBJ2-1	CASSPWLAGSSYNEQFF	TGTGCCAGCTCACCGTGGCTAGCGGGGAGCTCCTACAATGAGCAGTTCTTC
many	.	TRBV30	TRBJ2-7	CAWSDPGRPYEQYF	TGTGCCTGGAGCGACCCGGGGAGACCCTACGAGCAGTACTTC
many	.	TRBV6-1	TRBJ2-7	CASRGGPTYEQYF	TGTGCCAGCAGGGGCGGACCCACCTACGAGCAGTACTTC
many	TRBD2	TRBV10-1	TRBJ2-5	CARSTSGTSRGVGTQYF	TGCGCCAGGTCGACTAGCGGGACCTCTCGGGGGGTTGGGACCCAGTACTTC
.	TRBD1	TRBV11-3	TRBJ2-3	CASSPGTAQDTQYF	TGTGCCAGCAGCCCCGGGACAGCTCAAGATACGCAGTATTTT
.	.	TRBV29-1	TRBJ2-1	CSVEGQNNEQFF	TGCAGCGTTGAAGGGCAGAACAATGAGCAGTTCTTC
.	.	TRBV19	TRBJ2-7	CATSPAAGSSYEQYF	TGTGCCACCTCCCCGGCCGCGGGGTCCTCCTACGAGCAGTACTTC
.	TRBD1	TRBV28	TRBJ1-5	CASSIDREPPSGQPQHF	TGTGCCAGCAGTATCGACAGGGAGCCCCCCTCTGGTCAGCCCCAGCATTTT
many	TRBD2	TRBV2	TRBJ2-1	CASSPGRTSGRYTVNEQFF	TGTGCCAGCAGCCCCGGGAGGACTAGCGGGAGGTACACGGTCAATGAGCAGTTCTTC
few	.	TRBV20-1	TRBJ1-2	CSARGTYYGYTF	TGCAGTGCAAGGGGGACCTACTATGGCTACACCTTC
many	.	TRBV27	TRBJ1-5	CASSLSFRLSEPQHF	TGTGCCAGCAGTTTATCTTTCAGGCTATCGGAGCCCCAGCATTTT
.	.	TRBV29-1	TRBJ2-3	CSVVSATDTQYF	TGCAGCGTTGTGTCAGCCACAGATACGCAGTATTTT
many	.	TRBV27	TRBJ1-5	CASSFAGGGNQPQHF	TGTGCCAGCAGTTTTGCCGGGGGGGGCAATCAGCCCCAGCATTTT
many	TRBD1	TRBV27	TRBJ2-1	CASIRDRANNEQFF	TGTGCCAGCATTCGGGACAGGGCCAACAATGAGCAGTTCTTC
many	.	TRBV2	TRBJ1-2	CASSESQYLNYGYTF	TGTGCCAGCAGTGAAAGCCAATACCTCAACTATGGCTACACCTTC
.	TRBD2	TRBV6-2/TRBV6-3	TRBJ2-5	CASSYSSGSGQETQYF	TGTGCCAGCAGTTACTCGAGCGGGAGTGGGCAAGAGACCCAGTACTTC
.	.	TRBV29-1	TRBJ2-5	CSVSPRTGRLETQYF	TGCAGCGTTTCCCCTCGGACGGGAAGGTTAGAGACCCAGTACTTC
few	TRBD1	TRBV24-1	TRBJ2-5	CATGTGGAGQETQYF	TGTGCCACCGGGACAGGGGGTGCGGGACAAGAGACCCAGTACTTC
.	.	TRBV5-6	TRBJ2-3	CASSLPPASTDTQYF	TGTGCCAGCAGCTTGCCCCCGGCTAGCACAGATACGCAGTATTTT
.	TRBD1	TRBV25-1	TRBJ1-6	CASSGIRDSNSPLHF	TGTGCCAGCAGTGGGATCCGGGACAGTAATTCACCCCTCCACTTT
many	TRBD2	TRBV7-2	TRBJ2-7	CASSLFSGTSYEQYF	TGTGCCAGCAGCCTGTTTTCCGGGACTAGCTACGAGCAGTACTTC
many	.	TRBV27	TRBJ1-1	CASRPGPYEAFF	TGTGCCAGCAGACCTGGCCCTTATGAAGCTTTCTTT
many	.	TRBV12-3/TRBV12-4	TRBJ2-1	CASTPPAISYNEQFF	TGTGCCAGCACCCCCCCGGCGATCTCCTACAATGAGCAGTTCTTC
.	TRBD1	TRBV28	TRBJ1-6	CASNEQGNNSPLHF	TGTGCCAGCAACGAACAGGGGAATAATTCACCCCTCCACTTT
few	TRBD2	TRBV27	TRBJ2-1	CASSLRGLAGGPGGNEQFF	TGTGCCAGCAGTTTACGAGGACTAGCGGGAGGGCCGGGTGGGAATGAGCAGTTCTTC
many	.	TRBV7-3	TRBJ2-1	CASSLTPAGQAPEGEQFF	TGTGCCAGCAGCTTAACTCCGGCAGGCCAAGCCCCGGAGGGTGAGCAGTTCTTC
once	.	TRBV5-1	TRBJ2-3	CASSLTSRTTDTQYF	TGCGCCAGCAGCTTGACTAGCCGGACCACAGATACGCAGTATTTT
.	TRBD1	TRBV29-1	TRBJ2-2	CSVEKGQTNTGELFF	TGCAGCGTCGAAAAGGGACAGACGAACACCGGGGAGCTGTTTTTT
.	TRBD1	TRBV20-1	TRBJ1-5	CSARGRSGDRGRKGLIESNQPQHF	TGCAGTGCTAGAGGGAGGTCGGGGGACAGGGGGAGAAAAGGGCTGATAGAGAGCAATCAGCCCCAGCATTTT
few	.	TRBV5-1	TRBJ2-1	CASSLHTSSYNEQFF	TGCGCCAGCAGCTTACATACGTCTAGCTACAATGAGCAGTTCTTC
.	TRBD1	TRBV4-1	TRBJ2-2	CASSSRQGFDTGELFF	TGCGCCAGCAGCTCCCGACAGGGGTTCGACACCGGGGAGCTGTTTTTT
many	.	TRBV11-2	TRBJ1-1	CASSLDPRYQYAMNTEAFF	TGTGCCAGCAGCTTAGATCCCAGGTATCAATACGCGATGAACACTGAAGCTTTCTTT
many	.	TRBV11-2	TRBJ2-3	CASSVLTGKGDTQYF	TGTGCCAGCAGCGTCCTGACGGGTAAAGGGGATACGCAGTATTTT
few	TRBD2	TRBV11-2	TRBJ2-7	CASSPYLAAPDYEQYF	TGTGCCAGCAGCCCATATCTAGCGGCACCTGACTACGAGCAGTACTTC
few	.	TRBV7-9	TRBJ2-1	CASGGGGRLYNEQFF	TGTGCCAGCGGAGGCGGTGGCCGACTTTACAATGAGCAGTTCTTC
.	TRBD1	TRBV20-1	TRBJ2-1	CSARRPTGNEQFF	TGCAGTGCTCGACGGCCGACAGGGAATGAGCAGTTCTTC
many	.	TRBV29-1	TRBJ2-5	CSAKRQGAETQYF	TGCAGCGCGAAACGTCAGGGAGCAGAGACCCAGTACTTC
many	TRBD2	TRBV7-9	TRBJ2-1	CASSLVGTRAHEQFF	TGTGCCAGCAGCTTAGTAGGGACTAGGGCCCATGAGCAGTTCTTC
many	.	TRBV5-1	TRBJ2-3	CASSLEASRRRTQYF	TGCGCCAGCAGCTTGGAGGCTAGCCGGCGTCGTACGCAGTATTTT
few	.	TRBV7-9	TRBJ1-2	CASSFETRDYGYTF	TGTGCCAGCAGCTTTGAAACCAGGGACTATGGCTACACCTTC
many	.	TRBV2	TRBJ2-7	CVLRMVDGTYEQYF	TGTGTCTTGAGGATGGTGGACGGTACCTACGAGCAGTACTTC
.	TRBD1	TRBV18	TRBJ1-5	CASSPPPGGYSNQPQHF	TGTGCCAGCTCACCACCGCCAGGGGGATATAGCAATCAGCCCCAGCATTTT
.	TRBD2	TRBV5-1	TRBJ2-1	CASSLGLAGYSYNEQFF	TGCGCCAGCAGCCTAGGACTAGCGGGATACTCCTACAATGAGCAGTTCTTC
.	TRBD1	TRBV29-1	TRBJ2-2	CSVGTGGDTGELFF	TGCAGCGTAGGGACAGGGGGCGACACCGGGGAGCTGTTTTTT
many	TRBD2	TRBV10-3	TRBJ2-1	CAIRGLDNNEQFF	TGTGCCATCAGGGGACTAGACAACAATGAGCAGTTCTTC
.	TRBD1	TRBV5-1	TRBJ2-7	CASSLPGQGYYEQYF	TGCGCCAGCAGCTTACCGGGACAGGGTTACTACGAGCAGTACTTC
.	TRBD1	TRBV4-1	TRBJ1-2	CASSQQGGLRTYGYTF	TGCGCCAGCAGCCAGCAGGGGGGTCTCAGGACCTATGGCTACACCTTC
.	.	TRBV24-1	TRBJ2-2	CATSDLGRVEGNTGELFF	TGTGCCACCAGTGATTTGGGACGGGTTGAGGGAAACACCGGGGAGCTGTTTTTT
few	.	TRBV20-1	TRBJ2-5	CSASPRNQETQYF	TGCAGTGCTAGCCCCAGAAATCAAGAGACCCAGTACTTC